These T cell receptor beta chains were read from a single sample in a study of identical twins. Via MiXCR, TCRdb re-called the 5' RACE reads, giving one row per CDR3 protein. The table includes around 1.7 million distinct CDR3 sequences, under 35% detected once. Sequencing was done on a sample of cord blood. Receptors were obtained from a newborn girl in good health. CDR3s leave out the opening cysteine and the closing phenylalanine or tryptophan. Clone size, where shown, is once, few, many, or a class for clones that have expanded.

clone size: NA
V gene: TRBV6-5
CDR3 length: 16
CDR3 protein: ASSYLTPGLAGDNEQF

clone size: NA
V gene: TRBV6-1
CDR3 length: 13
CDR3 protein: ASSEIIAAGNTIY

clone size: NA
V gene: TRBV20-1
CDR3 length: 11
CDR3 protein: SAIGDPTDTQY

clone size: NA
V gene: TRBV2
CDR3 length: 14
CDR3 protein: VSSVGTGTPNEKLF

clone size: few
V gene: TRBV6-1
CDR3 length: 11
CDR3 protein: ASESTGRYGYT

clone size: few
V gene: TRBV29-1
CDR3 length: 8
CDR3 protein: STRDSEAF

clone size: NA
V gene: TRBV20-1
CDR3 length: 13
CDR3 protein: SASRFWGEGNEQY

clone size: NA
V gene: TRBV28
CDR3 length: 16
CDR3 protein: ASIPGLAGGGEFNEQF

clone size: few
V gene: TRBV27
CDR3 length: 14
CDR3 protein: ASSLLQQLSYNEQF

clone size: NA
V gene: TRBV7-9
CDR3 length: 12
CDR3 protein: ASLSGKEEHGYT

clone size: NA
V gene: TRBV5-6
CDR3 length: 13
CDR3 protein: ASSLGTPDRAGAF

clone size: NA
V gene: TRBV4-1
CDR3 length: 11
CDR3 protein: ASSQPSGDTQY

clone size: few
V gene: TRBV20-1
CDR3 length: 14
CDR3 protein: SASPGLAGGPYEQY

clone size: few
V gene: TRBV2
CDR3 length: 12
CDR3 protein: ASTIQGSGNTIY

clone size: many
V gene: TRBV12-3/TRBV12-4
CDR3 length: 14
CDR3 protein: ASSFLLAGAKNIQY

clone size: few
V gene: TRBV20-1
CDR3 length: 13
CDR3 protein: SARKEADRDYGYT

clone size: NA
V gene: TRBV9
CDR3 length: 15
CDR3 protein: ASSAQKGSPRYNEQF

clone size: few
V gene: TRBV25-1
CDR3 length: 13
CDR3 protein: ASSEWSGPDTEAF

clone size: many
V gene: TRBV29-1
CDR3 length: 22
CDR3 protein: SVVGTHPTQYMASSVSSYNEQF

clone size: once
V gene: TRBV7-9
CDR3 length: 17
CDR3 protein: ASSLAQGKGLSGANVLT

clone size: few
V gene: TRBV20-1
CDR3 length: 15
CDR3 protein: SAIYPSGGSSSYEQY

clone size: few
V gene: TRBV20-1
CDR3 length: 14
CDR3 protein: SARDWTSLSSYEQY

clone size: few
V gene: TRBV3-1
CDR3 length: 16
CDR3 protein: ASSQDRTGSSYNSPLH

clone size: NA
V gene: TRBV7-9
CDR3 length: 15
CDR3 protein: ASIPLDRPSSYNEQY

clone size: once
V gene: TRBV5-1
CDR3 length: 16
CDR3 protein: ASSLGRGLAGAVNEQY

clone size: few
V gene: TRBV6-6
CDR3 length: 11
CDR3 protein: ASSRAGLYEQY

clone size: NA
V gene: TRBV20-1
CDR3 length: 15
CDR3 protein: SARDPSGGPSYNEQF

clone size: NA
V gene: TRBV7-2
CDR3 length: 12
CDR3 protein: ASSLAPRVTEAF

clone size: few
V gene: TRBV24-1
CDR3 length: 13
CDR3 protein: ATSDFRGRSNEQF

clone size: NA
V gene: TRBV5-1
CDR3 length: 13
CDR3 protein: ASSLVSSGIGEQY

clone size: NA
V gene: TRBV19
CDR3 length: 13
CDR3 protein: ASSDRADSNQPQH

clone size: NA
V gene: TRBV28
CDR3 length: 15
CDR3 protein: ASSLQRMRQPNEKLF

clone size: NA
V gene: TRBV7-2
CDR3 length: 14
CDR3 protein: ASSYQTGRTYNEQF

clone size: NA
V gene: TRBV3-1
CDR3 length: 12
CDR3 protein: ASSPLGLAAGQY

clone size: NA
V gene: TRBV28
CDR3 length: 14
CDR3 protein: ASSLGWSSYNSPLH

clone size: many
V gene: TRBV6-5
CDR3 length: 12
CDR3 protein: ASRGLAAYNEQF

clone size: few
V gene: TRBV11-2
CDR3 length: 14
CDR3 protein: ASSLGPRQGQETQY

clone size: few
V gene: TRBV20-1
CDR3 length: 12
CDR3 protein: SAVAGSSYNEQF

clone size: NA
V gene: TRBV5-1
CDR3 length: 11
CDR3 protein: AGSSGHKNIQY

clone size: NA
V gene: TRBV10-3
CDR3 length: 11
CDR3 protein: AISGRFADTQY

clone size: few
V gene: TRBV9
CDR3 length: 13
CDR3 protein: ASSVAGLARNEQF

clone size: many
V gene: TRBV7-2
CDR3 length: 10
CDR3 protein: ASSLSPYEQY

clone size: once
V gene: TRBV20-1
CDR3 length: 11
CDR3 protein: GATVRSGFGQY

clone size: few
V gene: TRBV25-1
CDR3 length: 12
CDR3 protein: ASSEYGTGAGYT

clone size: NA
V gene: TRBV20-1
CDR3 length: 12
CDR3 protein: STSPPARANEQF

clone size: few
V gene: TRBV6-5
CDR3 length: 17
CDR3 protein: ASSYSGLAGGRSTDTQY

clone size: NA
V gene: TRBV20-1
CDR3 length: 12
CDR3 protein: SARPGQGRHEQF

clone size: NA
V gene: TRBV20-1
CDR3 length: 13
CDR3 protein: SAPLAGGLTGELF

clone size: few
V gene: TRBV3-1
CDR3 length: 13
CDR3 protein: ASSQAGAGVNEQY

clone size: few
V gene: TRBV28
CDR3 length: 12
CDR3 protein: ASTSRDWNQPQH

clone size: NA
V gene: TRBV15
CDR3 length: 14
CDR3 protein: ATSRDWGSEDYGYT

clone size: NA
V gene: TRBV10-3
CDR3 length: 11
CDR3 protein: AMSSGGRYEQY

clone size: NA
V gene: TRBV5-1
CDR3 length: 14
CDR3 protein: ASSLTGTLLTDTQY